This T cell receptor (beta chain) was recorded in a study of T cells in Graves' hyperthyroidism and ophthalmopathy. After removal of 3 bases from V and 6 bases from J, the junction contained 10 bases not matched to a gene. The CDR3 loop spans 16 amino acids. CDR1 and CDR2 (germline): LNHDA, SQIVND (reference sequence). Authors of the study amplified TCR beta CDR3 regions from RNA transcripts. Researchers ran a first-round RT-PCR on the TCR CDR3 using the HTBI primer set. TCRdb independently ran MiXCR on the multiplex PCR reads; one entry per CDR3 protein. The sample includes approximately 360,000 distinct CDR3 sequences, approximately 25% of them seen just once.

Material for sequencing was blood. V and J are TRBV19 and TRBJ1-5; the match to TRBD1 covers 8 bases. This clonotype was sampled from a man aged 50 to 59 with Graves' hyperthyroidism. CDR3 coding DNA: TGTGCCAGTAGTATTCGTCGGGGGGACAGGAGTCAGCCCCAGCATTTT. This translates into CASSIRRGDRSQPQHF.